This TCR beta chain was documented in a study of regulatory T cells in long-lasting Graves disease. Arm-PCR of CDR3 regions with iRepertoire HTBI primers generated TCR beta libraries. TCRdb fed the multiplex PCR reads into MiXCR, producing one record per CDR3 protein. The table lists approximately 540,000 distinct CDR3 sequences, around 12% of them singletons. Germline V gene lookup returns CDR1 LGHNA and CDR2 YSLEER. The CDR3 contains 17 residues. J lost 1 base, V lost 3 bases, and 5 bases had no gene match. The time point is: newly diagnosed GD, antithyroid drugs for less than 3 months. TCR sequences were obtained from RNA taken from PBMCs. These same records also appear under a second study, on T cells in Graves' hyperthyroidism and ophthalmopathy.

Material: peripheral blood mononuclear cells (PBMCs), obtained at new diagnosis, from a patient treated with antithyroid drugs. The rearrangement links TRBV4-3 to TRBJ2-1; 11 positions agree with TRBD2. The source is a woman in her 30s with Graves disease. CDR3 in amino acids: CASSQLTSGSSYNEQFF. In DNA, the CDR3 is TGCGCCAGCAGCCAGCTTACTAGCGGGAGTTCCTACAATGAGCAGTTCTTC.